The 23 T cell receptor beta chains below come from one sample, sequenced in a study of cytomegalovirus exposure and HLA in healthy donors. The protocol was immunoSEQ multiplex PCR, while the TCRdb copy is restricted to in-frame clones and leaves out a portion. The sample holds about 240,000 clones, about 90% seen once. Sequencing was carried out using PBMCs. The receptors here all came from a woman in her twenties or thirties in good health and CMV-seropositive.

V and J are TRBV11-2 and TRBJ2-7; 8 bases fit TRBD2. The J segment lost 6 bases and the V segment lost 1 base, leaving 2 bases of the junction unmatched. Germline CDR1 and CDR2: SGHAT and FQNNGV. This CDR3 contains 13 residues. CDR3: CASSLAGGLEQYF. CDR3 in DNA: TGTGCCAGCAGCTTAGCGGGAGGGCTCGAGCAGTACTTC.

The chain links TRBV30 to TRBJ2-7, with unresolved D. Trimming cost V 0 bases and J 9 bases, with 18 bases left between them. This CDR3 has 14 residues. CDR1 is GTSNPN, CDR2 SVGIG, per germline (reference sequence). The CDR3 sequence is CAWSVSPPSVGQYF. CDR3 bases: TGTGCCTGGAGTGTAAGCCCGCCTTCGGTCGGGCAGTACTTC.

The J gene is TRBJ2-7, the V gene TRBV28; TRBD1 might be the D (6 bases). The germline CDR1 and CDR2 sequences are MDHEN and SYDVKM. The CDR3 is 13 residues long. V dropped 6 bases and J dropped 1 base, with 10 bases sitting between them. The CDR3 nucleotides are TGTGCCAGCAGAAGCGGACAGTCCTACGAGCAGTACTTC. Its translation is CASRSGQSYEQYF.

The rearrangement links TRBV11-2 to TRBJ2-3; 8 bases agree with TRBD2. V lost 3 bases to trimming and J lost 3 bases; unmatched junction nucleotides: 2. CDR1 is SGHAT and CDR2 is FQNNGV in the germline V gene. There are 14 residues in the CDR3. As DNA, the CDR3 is TGTGCCAGCAGCTTTAGCGGGAATACAGATACGCAGTATTTT. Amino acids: CASSFSGNTDTQYF.

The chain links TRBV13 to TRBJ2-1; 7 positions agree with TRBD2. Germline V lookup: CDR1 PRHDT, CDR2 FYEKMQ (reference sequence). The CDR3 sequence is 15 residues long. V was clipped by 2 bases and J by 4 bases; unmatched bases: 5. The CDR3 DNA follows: TGTGCCAGCAGCTTAAGGGGAGGGCCTTACAATGAGCAGTTCTTC. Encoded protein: CASSLRGGPYNEQFF.

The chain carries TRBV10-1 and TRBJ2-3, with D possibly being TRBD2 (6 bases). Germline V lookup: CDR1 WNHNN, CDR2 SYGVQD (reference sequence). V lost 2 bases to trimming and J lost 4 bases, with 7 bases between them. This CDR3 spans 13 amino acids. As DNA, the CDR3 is TGCGCCAGCAGTGAGCCGGGAGCAGATACGCAGTATTTT. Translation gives CASSEPGADTQYF.

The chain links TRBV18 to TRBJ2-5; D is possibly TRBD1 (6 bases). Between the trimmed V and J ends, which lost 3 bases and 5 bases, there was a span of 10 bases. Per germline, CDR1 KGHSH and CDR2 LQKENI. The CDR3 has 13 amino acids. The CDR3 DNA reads TGTGCCAGCTCACCCACAGGGCAGGAGACCCAGTACTTC. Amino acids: CASSPTGQETQYF.

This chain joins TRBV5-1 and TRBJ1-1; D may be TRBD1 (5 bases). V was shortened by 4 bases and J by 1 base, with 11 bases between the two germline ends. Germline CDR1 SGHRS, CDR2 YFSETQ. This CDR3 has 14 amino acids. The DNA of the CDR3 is TGCGCCAGCAGCCTACAGGCGTCGAACACTGAAGCTTTCTTT. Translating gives CASSLQASNTEAFF.

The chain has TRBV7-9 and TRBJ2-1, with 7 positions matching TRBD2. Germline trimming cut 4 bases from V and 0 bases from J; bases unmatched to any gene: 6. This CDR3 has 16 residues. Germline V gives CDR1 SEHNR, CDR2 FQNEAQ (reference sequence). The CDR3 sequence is CASSSASGGSYNEQFF. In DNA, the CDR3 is TGTGCCAGCAGCTCCGCTTCGGGGGGCTCCTACAATGAGCAGTTCTTC.

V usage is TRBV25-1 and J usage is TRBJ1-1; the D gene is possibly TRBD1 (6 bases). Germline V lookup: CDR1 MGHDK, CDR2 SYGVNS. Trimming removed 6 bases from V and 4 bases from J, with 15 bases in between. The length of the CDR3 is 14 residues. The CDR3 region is CASRETGSTTEAFF. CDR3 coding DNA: TGTGCCAGCAGGGAAACAGGGTCGACCACTGAAGCTTTCTTT.

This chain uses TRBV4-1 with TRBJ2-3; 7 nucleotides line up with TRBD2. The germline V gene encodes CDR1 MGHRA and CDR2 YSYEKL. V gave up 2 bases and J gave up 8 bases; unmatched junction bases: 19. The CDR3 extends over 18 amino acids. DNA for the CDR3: TGCGCCAGCAGCCAAAATCCACGGGTTGCGGGAGAAAGAAGTACGCAGTATTTT. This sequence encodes CASSQNPRVAGERSTQYF.

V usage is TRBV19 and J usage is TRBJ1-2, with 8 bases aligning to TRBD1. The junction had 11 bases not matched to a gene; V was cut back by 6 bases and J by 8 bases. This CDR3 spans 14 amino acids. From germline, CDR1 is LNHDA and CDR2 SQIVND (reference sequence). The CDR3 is CASSSGGALWGYTF. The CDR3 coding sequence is TGTGCCAGTAGCTCAGGGGGCGCTCTTTGGGGCTACACCTTC.

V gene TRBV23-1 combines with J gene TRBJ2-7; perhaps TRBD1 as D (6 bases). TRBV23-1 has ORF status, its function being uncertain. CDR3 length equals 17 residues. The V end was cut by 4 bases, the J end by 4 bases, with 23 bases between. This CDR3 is CASSRNCVTGSIYEQYF. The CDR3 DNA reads TGCGCCAGCAGTCGAAATTGCGTAACAGGGAGTATTTACGAGCAGTACTTC.

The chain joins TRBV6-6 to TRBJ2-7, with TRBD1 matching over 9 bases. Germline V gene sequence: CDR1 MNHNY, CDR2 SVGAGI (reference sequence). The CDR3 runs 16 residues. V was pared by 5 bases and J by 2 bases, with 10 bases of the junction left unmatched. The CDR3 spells CASSPTRGTGPYEQYF. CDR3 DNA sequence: TGTGCCAGCAGTCCCACGCGGGGGACAGGGCCCTACGAGCAGTACTTC.

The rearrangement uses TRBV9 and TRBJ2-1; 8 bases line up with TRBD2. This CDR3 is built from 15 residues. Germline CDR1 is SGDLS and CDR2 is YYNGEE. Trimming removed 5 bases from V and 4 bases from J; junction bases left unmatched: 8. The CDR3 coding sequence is TGTGCCAGCAGAGTAACTAGCGGCCTGTACAATGAGCAGTTCTTC. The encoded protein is CASRVTSGLYNEQFF.

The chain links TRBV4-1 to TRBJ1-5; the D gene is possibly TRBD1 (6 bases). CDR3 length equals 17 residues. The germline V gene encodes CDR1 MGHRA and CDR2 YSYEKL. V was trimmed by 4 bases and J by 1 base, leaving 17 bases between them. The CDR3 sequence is CASSLSSGGLSNQPQHF. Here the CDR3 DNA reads TGCGCCAGCAGCCTGTCTTCGGGGGGCTTAAGCAATCAGCCCCAGCATTTT.

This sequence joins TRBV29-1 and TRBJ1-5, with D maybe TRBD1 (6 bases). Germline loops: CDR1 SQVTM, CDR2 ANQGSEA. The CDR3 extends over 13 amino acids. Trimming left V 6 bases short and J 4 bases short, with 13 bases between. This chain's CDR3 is CSVGQSPNQPQHF. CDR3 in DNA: TGCAGCGTAGGACAGTCTCCTAATCAGCCCCAGCATTTT.

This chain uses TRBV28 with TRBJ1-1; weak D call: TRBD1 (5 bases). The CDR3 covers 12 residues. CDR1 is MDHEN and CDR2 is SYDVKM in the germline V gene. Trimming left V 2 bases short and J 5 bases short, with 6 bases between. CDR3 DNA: TGTGCCAGCAGTTTACAGGGAACTGAAGCTTTCTTT. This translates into CASSLQGTEAFF.

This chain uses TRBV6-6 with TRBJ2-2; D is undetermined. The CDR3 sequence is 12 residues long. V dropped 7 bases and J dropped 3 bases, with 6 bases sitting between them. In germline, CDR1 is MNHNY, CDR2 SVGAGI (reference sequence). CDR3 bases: TGTGCCAGCAAACAGTACACCGGGGAGCTGTTTTTT. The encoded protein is CASKQYTGELFF.

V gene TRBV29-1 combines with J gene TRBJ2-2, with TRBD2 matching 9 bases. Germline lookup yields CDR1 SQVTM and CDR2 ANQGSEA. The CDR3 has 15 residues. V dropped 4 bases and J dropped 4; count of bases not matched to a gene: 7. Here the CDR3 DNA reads TGCAGCGTTGTACCGGGACTAGCACTCACCGGGGAGCTGTTTTTT. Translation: CSVVPGLALTGELFF.

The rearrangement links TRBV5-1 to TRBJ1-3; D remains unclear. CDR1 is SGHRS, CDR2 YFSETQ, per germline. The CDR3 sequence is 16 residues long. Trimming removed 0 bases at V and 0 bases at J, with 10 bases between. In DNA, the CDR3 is TGCGCCAGCAGCTTGGACGGAGTAAACTCTGGAAACACCATATATTTT. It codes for CASSLDGVNSGNTIYF. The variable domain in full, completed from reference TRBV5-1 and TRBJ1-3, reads KAGVTQTPRYLIKTRGQQVTLSCSPISGHRSVSWYQQTPGQGLQFLFEYFSETQRNKGNFPGRFSGRQFSNSRSEMNVSTLELGDSALYLCASSLDGVNSGNTIYFGEGSWLTVV.

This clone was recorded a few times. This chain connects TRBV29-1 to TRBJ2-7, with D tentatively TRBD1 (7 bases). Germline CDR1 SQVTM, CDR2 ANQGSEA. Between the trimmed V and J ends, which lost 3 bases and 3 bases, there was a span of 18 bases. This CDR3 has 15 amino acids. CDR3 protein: CSVEVRRDSYYEQYF. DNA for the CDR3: TGCAGCGTTGAGGTGAGGCGGGACAGCTACTACGAGCAGTACTTC.

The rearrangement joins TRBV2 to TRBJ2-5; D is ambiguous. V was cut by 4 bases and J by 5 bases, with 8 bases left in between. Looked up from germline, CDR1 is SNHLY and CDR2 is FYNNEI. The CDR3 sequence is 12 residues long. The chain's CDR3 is CASSVDGETQYF. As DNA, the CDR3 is TGTGCCAGCAGTGTTGACGGGGAGACCCAGTACTTC.